The 9 T cell receptor beta chains given below trace back to one sample, sequenced in a study of blood T cell repertoires in COVID-19. The method was immunoSEQ multiplex PCR; TCRdb's version includes in-frame clones alone and lacks a portion of them. The sample includes 300,000 to 400,000 clones, approximately 86% of them seen just once. The sample taken for sequencing was PBMCs or T cells enriched from blood (not recorded which). The source of these receptors is a woman between 35 and 50 years old with acute COVID-19.

This rearrangement joins TRBV7-2 to TRBJ2-7; D unresolved. The CDR3 is 12 amino acids. V dropped 2 bases and J dropped 6 bases, with 8 bases sitting between them. CDR1 is SGHTA and CDR2 is FQGNSA in the germline V gene. DNA of the CDR3: TGTGCCAGCAGCTTATTCGGTCTCGAGCAGTACTTC. This codes for CASSLFGLEQYF. Variable domain in full (rest from reference TRBV7-2 and TRBJ2-7): GAGVSQSPSNKVTEKGKDVELRCDPISGHTALYWYRQSLGQGLEFLIYFQGNSAPDKSGLPSDRFSAERTGGSVSTLTIQRTQQEDSAVYLCASSLFGLEQYFGPGTRLTVT.

V gene TRBV6-6 combines with J gene TRBJ1-2; 7 nucleotides line up with TRBD1. The germline V gene encodes CDR1 MNHNY and CDR2 SVGAGI (reference sequence). This CDR3 is built from 13 residues. V dropped 6 bases and J dropped 6; count of bases not matched to a gene: 7. This chain's CDR3 is CASREGGGDGYTF. The CDR3 DNA follows: TGTGCCAGCAGGGAAGGGGGCGGAGATGGCTACACCTTC.

The chain carries TRBV25-1 and TRBJ1-5; D not certain. Trimming removed 3 bases at V and 5 bases at J, with 14 bases between. Per germline, CDR1 MGHDK and CDR2 SYGVNS. The CDR3 has 15 residues. Here the CDR3 reads CASSDPFSPHQPQHF. The CDR3 nucleotides read TGTGCCAGCAGTGATCCGTTTTCCCCCCATCAGCCCCAGCATTTT.

A word on this clone: Other DNA variants within this sample encode the same CDR3. The chain links TRBV7-9 to TRBJ1-4, with 9 positions matching TRBD1. From germline, CDR1 is SEHNR and CDR2 FQNEAQ (reference sequence). The CDR3 runs 14 residues. J gave up 8 bases and V 5 bases, and 6 bases lay outside the gene matches. CDR3 bases: TGTGCCAGCAGCGACAGGGGGAGTAGGGAAAAACTGTTTTTT. This sequence encodes CASSDRGSREKLFF.

The chain combines TRBV12-5 with TRBJ2-6; D is unresolved. CDR3 size: 14 residues. The germline V gene encodes CDR1 LGHNT and CDR2 FRNRAP. Trimming cost V 4 bases and J 1 base, with 5 bases left between them. CDR3 residues: CASGSVSGANVLTF. Written as DNA, the CDR3 is TGTGCTAGTGGTTCCGTGTCTGGGGCCAACGTCCTGACTTTC.

The chain recombines TRBV27 with TRBJ1-4, with a tentative D call TRBD1 (6 bases). This CDR3 is 14 amino acids long. CDR1 is MNHEY and CDR2 is SMNVEV in the germline V gene (reference sequence). The V and J ends lost 8 bases and 8 bases respectively, with 18 bases between them. The CDR3 loop reads CASGLRGVGEKLFF. The CDR3, as DNA: TGTGCCAGCGGACTCAGGGGAGTTGGGGAAAAACTGTTTTTT.

This clone was detected once. The chain is built from TRBV4-1 and TRBJ1-5, with TRBD1 matching over 7 bases. This CDR3 comprises 16 residues. Germline lookup yields CDR1 MGHRA and CDR2 YSYEKL. V lost 0 bases and J lost 5; bases outside the gene matches: 7. The CDR3 sequence: CASSQDIGGSYQPQHF. In DNA, the CDR3 is TGCGCCAGCAGCCAAGATATAGGGGGCTCGTATCAGCCCCAGCATTTT.

CDR3 DNA: TGTGCCAGCAGCTTAGGGAGGCAAAGGACGGCCTATGGCTACACCTTC. Its translation is CASSLGRQRTAYGYTF. This sequence joins TRBV7-9 and TRBJ1-2; D unclear. From germline, CDR1 is SEHNR and CDR2 FQNEAQ (reference sequence). The V end lost 1 base, the J end lost 4 bases, and 16 bases lay between the germline ends. There are 16 residues in the CDR3.

On this clone itself: One end of the junction varies from germline; a read error may be responsible. The gene calls are TRBV28 and TRBJ2-7; tentative D call: TRBD1 (6 bases). The germline V gene encodes CDR1 MDHEN and CDR2 SYDVKM. This CDR3 contains 14 residues. The CDR3 sequence is CASSLFLGTPSPHF. In DNA form, the CDR3 reads TGTGCCAGCAGTTTATTCCTCGGGACACCTTCCCCTCACTTC.